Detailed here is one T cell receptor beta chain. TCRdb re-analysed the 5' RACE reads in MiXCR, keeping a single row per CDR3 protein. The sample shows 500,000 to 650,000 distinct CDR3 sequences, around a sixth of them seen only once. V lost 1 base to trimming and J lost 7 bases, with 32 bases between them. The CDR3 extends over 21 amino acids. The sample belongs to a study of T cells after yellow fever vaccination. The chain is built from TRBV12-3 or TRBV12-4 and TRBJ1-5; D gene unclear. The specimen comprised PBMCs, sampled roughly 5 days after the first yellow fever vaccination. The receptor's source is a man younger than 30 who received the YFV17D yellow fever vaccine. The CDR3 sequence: CASSLVLGPADFRFRRQPQHF. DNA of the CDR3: TGTGCCAGCAGTTTAGTCCTCGGCCCTGCGGACTTTCGATTTCGACGGCAGCCCCAGCATTTT.